The 27 T cell receptor beta chains in this list originate from one sample, sequenced in a study of blood T cell repertoires in COVID-19. The data were produced by immunoSEQ multiplex PCR, yet TCRdb's version contains in-frame clones alone and is incomplete. The sample shows 100,000 or so clones, 75% to 90% of them seen only once. The sequenced sample consisted of peripheral blood. The receptors come from a man in his sixties with acute or convalescent COVID-19.

The V call is TRBV7-8, the J call TRBJ1-3, with D hard to call. From germline, CDR1 is SGHVS and CDR2 FQNEAQ. Between the trimmed V and J ends, which lost 5 bases and 4 bases, there was a span of 3 bases. CDR3 length: 11 residues. CDR3 in amino acids: CASSPGNTIYF. CDR3 in DNA: TGTGCCAGCAGCCCAGGAAACACCATATATTTT.

The CDR3 DNA reads TGTGCCAGCAGTTTAACGGGGGTTGAGCAGTTCTTC. The encoded protein is CASSLTGVEQFF. J is TRBJ2-1 and V is TRBV12-3 or TRBV12-4; D may be TRBD2 (6 bases). The CDR3 runs 12 residues. Trimming stripped 2 bases from V and 9 bases from J, with 8 bases between.

The V and J genes are TRBV2 and TRBJ2-1; tentative D call: TRBD2 (5 bases). Trimming took 8 bases from V and 2 from J, leaving 10 bases between them. The CDR3 totals 13 residues. Germline V gives CDR1 SNHLY, CDR2 FYNNEI. The CDR3 sequence: CASERGTYNEQFF. The CDR3 DNA is TGTGCCAGCGAACGGGGAACCTACAATGAGCAGTTCTTC.

The chain uses TRBV15 and TRBJ2-1; maybe TRBD2 (5 bases). Trimming took off 1 base at V and 5 bases at J, with 12 bases between the two ends. This CDR3 region has 15 residues. CDR1 and CDR2 from the germline V gene are LNHNV and YYDKDF (reference sequence). The CDR3 region is CATSRGTRSHNEQFF. CDR3 sequence (DNA): TGTGCCACCAGCAGAGGCACTAGGTCCCACAATGAGCAGTTCTTC.

This chain joins TRBV9 and TRBJ2-4; D gene uncertain. The V gene lost 5 bases and the J gene lost 8 bases, with 14 bases spanning the gap. CDR1 and CDR2 (germline): SGDLS, YYNGEE. This CDR3 comprises 13 residues. In DNA, the CDR3 is TGTGCCAGCAGTCCGGGTATCGCGGACATTCAGTACTTC. This translates into CASSPGIADIQYF.

This clone has just a few counts. The chain employs TRBV6-6 and TRBJ1-5, with TRBD1 identical over 9 bases. Looked up from germline, CDR1 is MNHNY and CDR2 is SVGAGI (reference sequence). V shed 11 bases, J shed 6 bases, and the junction held 8 bases outside the gene matches. This CDR3 is 13 amino acids long. The CDR3 protein is CAATGGWGQPQHF. CDR3 DNA: TGTGCCGCTACAGGGGGCTGGGGTCAGCCCCAGCATTTT.

The V and J genes are TRBV19 and TRBJ2-2; TRBD2 is a possible D gene (5 bases). V was clipped by 5 bases and J by 6 bases, with 13 bases between them. This CDR3 is built from 14 residues. CDR1 and CDR2 from the germline V gene are LNHDA and SQIVND (reference sequence). The CDR3 DNA follows: TGTGCCAGTAGTTCCTGGACTGAGCCCGGGGAGCTGTTTTTT. This gives the protein CASSSWTEPGELFF.

CDR3 region: CASSYDRVNTGELFF. CDR3 in DNA: TGCGCCAGCAGCTATGACAGGGTGAACACCGGGGAGCTGTTTTTT. The chain is built from TRBV5-1 and TRBJ2-2, with 7 bases lining up with TRBD1. With 3 bases clipped from V and 1 base from J, the junction kept 3 bases outside the gene matches. Looked up from germline, CDR1 is SGHRS and CDR2 is YFSETQ. The CDR3 runs 15 residues.

This chain uses TRBV5-4 with TRBJ1-1; 9 bases map to TRBD1. V was pared by 4 bases and J by 2 bases, with 9 bases of the junction left unmatched. This CDR3 is built from 16 residues. Germline V gene data show CDR1 as SGHNT and CDR2 as YYREEE (reference sequence). CDR3 DNA sequence: TGTGCCAGCAGCCCGAAGGACAGGGGAAGAAACACTGAAGCTTTCTTT. As protein: CASSPKDRGRNTEAFF.

The rearrangement links TRBV5-1 to TRBJ2-1; 9 bases match TRBD1. V lost 3 bases, J lost 0 bases, and 7 bases stayed unmatched. The CDR3 totals 17 residues. CDR1 is SGHRS and CDR2 is YFSETQ in the germline V gene. CDR3 bases: TGCGCCAGCAGCTCTGGACAGGGGTCCCGCTCCTACAATGAGCAGTTCTTC. Translation: CASSSGQGSRSYNEQFF.

The V and J genes are TRBV18 and TRBJ2-5; 10 nucleotides align to TRBD1. Trimming cost V 3 bases and J 4 bases; bases outside gene matches: 5. Germline V lookup: CDR1 KGHSH, CDR2 LQKENI. The CDR3 consists of 15 residues. The CDR3 DNA follows: TGTGCCAGCTCACCGGGACAGGGGAATGGAGAGACCCAGTACTTC. Protein product: CASSPGQGNGETQYF.

The chain is built from TRBV7-8 and TRBJ1-4, with 8 bases matching TRBD1. V trimming: 1 base; J trimming: 8 bases; junction bases outside the gene matches: 9. Looked up from germline, CDR1 is SGHVS and CDR2 is FQNEAQ. This CDR3 is 16 amino acids long. The CDR3 region has the DNA TGTGCCAGCAGCTTAGTAGCAGGGGGCGGAGGAGAAAAACTGTTTTTT. As protein: CASSLVAGGGGEKLFF.

The V gene is TRBV2, the J gene TRBJ2-4; perhaps TRBD2 as D (6 bases). Trimming left V 3 bases short and J 8 bases short, with 17 bases between. Looked up from germline, CDR1 is SNHLY and CDR2 is FYNNEI. This CDR3 spans 15 amino acids. The CDR3 spells CASSDLGTSSYIQYF. CDR3 DNA: TGTGCCAGCAGTGACTTAGGAACTAGCTCGTACATTCAGTACTTC. The whole variable domain, filled in from reference TRBV2 and TRBJ2-4, reads EPEVTQTPSHQVTQMGQEVILRCVPISNHLYFYWYRQILGQKVEFLVSFYNNEISEKSEIFDDQFSVERPDGSNFTLKIRSTKLEDSAMYFCASSDLGTSSYIQYFGAGTRLSVL.

The chain uses TRBV25-1 and TRBJ2-5; tentatively, D is TRBD1 (7 bases). V was cut by 1 base and J by 4 bases, with 16 bases left in between. This CDR3 has 16 residues. The germline gives CDR1 MGHDK, CDR2 SYGVNS. CDR3 in DNA: TGTGCCAGCAGTGAATGGACAGGAGGGGTTTTAGAGACCCAGTACTTC. Residues: CASSEWTGGVLETQYF.

The chain uses TRBV6-5 and TRBJ2-7, with D maybe TRBD2 (6 bases). The germline V gene has CDR1 MNHEY and CDR2 SVGAGI. V shed 6 bases and J shed 4 bases, with 13 bases lying between them. The CDR3 is made up of 13 amino acids. CDR3 sequence reads: CASSARRGYEQYF. CDR3 sequence (DNA): TGTGCCAGCAGCGCGCGGCGGGGATACGAGCAGTACTTC.

V usage is TRBV6-5 and J usage is TRBJ1-5; 7 nucleotides agree with TRBD1. The CDR3 covers 15 residues. The V gene's germline CDR1 is MNHEY and CDR2 SVGAGI. Unmatched junction bases numbered 6, after V lost 6 bases and J lost 1 base. The CDR3, as DNA: TGTGCCAGCAGAATGGGGACAGCCAGCAATCAGCCCCAGCATTTT. Translated, it gives CASRMGTASNQPQHF.

The rearrangement links TRBV9 to TRBJ2-2, with D perhaps matching TRBD2 (6 bases). V was cut by 1 base and J by 4 bases, with 11 bases left in between. This CDR3 region has 15 residues. Germline-derived CDR1 and CDR2 are SGDLS and YYNGEE. CDR3 DNA: TGTGCCAGCAGCGTATTGGAGGGGAGCACCGGGGAGCTGTTTTTT. Protein product: CASSVLEGSTGELFF.

V and J are TRBV20-1 and TRBJ1-2; 7 bases agree with TRBD1. The ends lost 3 bases at V and 3 bases at J; junction bases unmatched: 7. CDR3 size: 14 residues. From germline, CDR1 is DFQATT and CDR2 SNEGSKA (reference sequence). The CDR3 here is CSASTSGGYYGYTF. DNA for the CDR3: TGCAGTGCTAGTACGTCAGGGGGGTACTATGGCTACACCTTC.

Remarks on this clone: One end of the junction is discordant with germline, which a read error may explain. The chain recombines TRBV29-1 with TRBJ2-1; tentative D call: TRBD1 (6 bases). The CDR3 covers 15 residues. Germline CDR1 and CDR2: SQVTM and ANQGSEA. The chain's CDR3 is CSVRGLDYSNNEQFF. The CDR3 bases are TGCAGCGTCAGGGGTCTAGACTACTCCAACAATGAGCAGTTCTTC.

The chain has TRBV19 and TRBJ1-1; the match to TRBD1 covers 8 bases. Per germline, CDR1 LNHDA and CDR2 SQIVND (reference sequence). After removal of 5 bases from V and 5 bases from J, the junction contained 19 bases not matched to a gene. This CDR3 contains 18 residues. The CDR3 reads CASSPVSGGPGMTTEAFF. DNA for the CDR3: TGTGCCAGTAGTCCCGTTTCAGGGGGCCCAGGGATGACGACTGAAGCTTTCTTT.

The chain carries TRBV7-8 and TRBJ1-6, with 8 positions matching TRBD1. Germline V gene lookup returns CDR1 SGHVS and CDR2 FQNEAQ. The trim removed 5 bases at V and 9 bases at J, leaving 6 bases unmatched. The CDR3 runs 14 residues. In DNA, the CDR3 is TGTGCCAGCAGCACCGGACAGGGAAGTTCACCCCTCCACTTT. Translation: CASSTGQGSSPLHF.

The genes are TRBV7-2 and TRBJ1-5, with a tentative D call TRBD1 (6 bases). The germline V and J ends were trimmed by 4 bases and 6 bases, with 13 bases remaining between them. Germline CDR1 is SGHTA and CDR2 is FQGNSA. This CDR3 comprises 14 residues. The CDR3: CASSYRVGGQPQHF. In nucleotides, the CDR3 is TGTGCCAGCAGCTACAGGGTTGGCGGTCAGCCCCAGCATTTT.

The chain joins TRBV29-1 to TRBJ1-2, with 8 bases aligning to TRBD1. Losses at the gene ends were 4 bases for V and 7 bases for J; bases not matched to a gene: 8. The CDR3 consists of 13 residues. From germline, CDR1 is SQVTM and CDR2 ANQGSEA. The CDR3 spells CSVGQIQGAGYTF. CDR3 coding DNA: TGCAGCGTTGGCCAAATTCAGGGGGCTGGCTACACCTTC.

V is TRBV15 and J is TRBJ1-2; no definite D call. The V end lost 2 bases, the J end lost 4 bases, and 11 bases lay between the germline ends. The CDR3 has 14 residues. Looked up from germline, CDR1 is LNHNV and CDR2 is YYDKDF (reference sequence). This CDR3 is CATSRPGILYGYTF. The CDR3 coding sequence is TGTGCCACCAGCAGACCGGGGATTCTCTATGGCTACACCTTC.

The J gene is TRBJ1-1, the V gene TRBV7-9; weak D call: TRBD1 (6 bases). CDR1 SEHNR and CDR2 FQNEAQ come from the germline V gene (reference sequence). The CDR3 totals 14 residues. Trimming removed 8 bases from V and 2 bases from J, with 15 bases in between. For the CDR3, the DNA is TGTGCCAGCCAAAGGGACACCACCAACACTGAAGCTTTCTTT. Amino acids: CASQRDTTNTEAFF.

The chain uses TRBV5-4 and TRBJ2-3, with 10 bases aligning to TRBD2. CDR3 size: 18 residues. V gave up 0 bases and J gave up 5 bases; unmatched junction bases: 12. CDR1 and CDR2 from the germline V gene are SGHNT and YYREEE (reference sequence). CDR3 coding DNA: TGTGCCAGCAGCTTGGGGAAGTTGAGCGGGGGGGCGGTAGATACGCAGTATTTT. Amino acid sequence: CASSLGKLSGGAVDTQYF.

This clone occurred a few times. The chain recombines TRBV7-2 with TRBJ2-2; 8 bases line up with TRBD2. Germline assignment: CDR1 SGHTA and CDR2 FQGNSA. This CDR3 is built from 15 residues. J gave up 4 bases and V 2 bases, and 3 bases lay outside the gene matches. CDR3 in amino acids: CASSLLTSGTGELFF. Here the CDR3 DNA reads TGTGCCAGCAGCTTACTCACTAGCGGCACCGGGGAGCTGTTTTTT.